These T cell receptor beta chains were read from a single sample in a study of shared clonotypes between healthy human individuals. Here immunoSEQ multiplex PCR was the method, and the copy in TCRdb shows in-frame clones only, minus some. The repertoire holds roughly 890,000 clones, with 80% to 95% as singletons. Sequencing input: naive CD8+ T cells sorted from blood. The receptors stem from a man aged 25-40 years in good health. The CDR3 runs from the conserved cysteine through the conserved F or W. Fields, in order: CDR3 protein, CDR3 DNA, D gene, clone size, V gene, J gene. A D gene is named only where the DNA matches it firmly. Where a row states a size, it is once, few, many or the class of an expanded clone; other rows omit it.

CDR3 protein: CASSLDRLKSRAGTQYF; CDR3 DNA: TGTGCCAGCAGCTTAGATCGATTAAAATCAAGAGCGGGGACCCAGTACTTC; D gene: NA; clone size: NA; V gene: TRBV11-2; J gene: TRBJ2-5
CDR3 protein: CASRGQREGRNNEQFF; CDR3 DNA: TGCGCCAGCAGGGGCCAGCGGGAGGGCCGGAATAATGAGCAGTTCTTC; D gene: TRBD2; clone size: NA; V gene: TRBV10-2; J gene: TRBJ2-1
CDR3 protein: CASRRTVYEQYF; CDR3 DNA: TGTGCCAGCAGGCGGACAGTCTACGAGCAGTACTTC; D gene: NA; clone size: NA; V gene: TRBV27; J gene: TRBJ2-7
CDR3 protein: CASSEDPVSSYNEQFF; CDR3 DNA: TGTGCCAGCAGTGAAGACCCGGTAAGCTCCTACAATGAGCAGTTCTTC; D gene: NA; clone size: NA; V gene: TRBV2; J gene: TRBJ2-1
CDR3 protein: CASSLGPPPNYEQYF; CDR3 DNA: TGCGCCAGCAGCTTGGGCCCCCCGCCGAACTACGAGCAGTACTTC; D gene: NA; clone size: NA; V gene: TRBV5-1; J gene: TRBJ2-7
CDR3 protein: CASSLAGQGYNEQFF; CDR3 DNA: TGTGCCAGCAGCTTGGCTGGACAGGGATACAATGAGCAGTTCTTC; D gene: TRBD1; clone size: NA; V gene: TRBV5-4; J gene: TRBJ2-1
CDR3 protein: CASSPVGGDSYEQYF; CDR3 DNA: TGTGCCAGCTCACCGGTAGGGGGGGACTCCTACGAGCAGTACTTC; D gene: NA; clone size: NA; V gene: TRBV5-5; J gene: TRBJ2-7
CDR3 protein: CASSLAGQSMQYF; CDR3 DNA: TGCGCCAGCAGCTTGGCGGGACAGAGCATGCAGTATTTT; D gene: TRBD1; clone size: NA; V gene: TRBV5-1; J gene: TRBJ2-3
CDR3 protein: CASTRTNTEAFF; CDR3 DNA: TGTGCCAGCACTCGGACGAACACTGAAGCTTTCTTT; D gene: NA; clone size: NA; V gene: TRBV2; J gene: TRBJ1-1
CDR3 protein: CASSSGSYNEQFF; CDR3 DNA: TGCGCCAGCAGCTCGGGATCCTACAATGAGCAGTTCTTC; D gene: NA; clone size: once; V gene: TRBV5-1; J gene: TRBJ2-1
CDR3 protein: CASSFRRHETLLRNEQFF; CDR3 DNA: TGTGCCAGCAGTTTTCGGAGACATGAAACGTTACTGCGCAATGAGCAGTTCTTC; D gene: NA; clone size: NA; V gene: TRBV27; J gene: TRBJ2-1
CDR3 protein: CASSVEGRLAGPGVYEQFF; CDR3 DNA: TGTGCCAGCAGCGTAGAGGGGAGACTAGCGGGCCCGGGCGTCTATGAGCAGTTCTTC; D gene: TRBD2; clone size: NA; V gene: TRBV9; J gene: TRBJ2-1
CDR3 protein: CTSSQCCGEQFF; CDR3 DNA: TGCACCAGCAGCCAATGTTGCGGTGAGCAGTTCTTC; D gene: NA; clone size: NA; V gene: TRBV1; J gene: TRBJ2-1
CDR3 protein: CAWQIIGPNYGYTF; CDR3 DNA: TGTGCCTGGCAGATTATCGGGCCGAACTATGGCTACACCTTC; D gene: NA; clone size: NA; V gene: TRBV30; J gene: TRBJ1-2
CDR3 protein: CASSALATPYEQYF; CDR3 DNA: TGTGCCAGCAGCGCATTAGCTACCCCCTACGAGCAGTACTTC; D gene: NA; clone size: NA; V gene: TRBV9; J gene: TRBJ2-7
CDR3 protein: CASSLGGIGHNEQFF; CDR3 DNA: TGTGCCAGCAGCTTAGGTGGGATCGGCCACAATGAGCAGTTCTTC; D gene: NA; clone size: NA; V gene: TRBV11-2; J gene: TRBJ2-1
CDR3 protein: CASSYRGLAVQETQYF; CDR3 DNA: TGTGCCAGCAGCTACCGGGGACTAGCGGTGCAAGAGACCCAGTACTTC; D gene: TRBD2; clone size: NA; V gene: TRBV7-8; J gene: TRBJ2-5
CDR3 protein: CASRGGGPYNEQFF; CDR3 DNA: TGTGCCAGCAGGGGGGGTGGACCTTACAATGAGCAGTTCTTC; D gene: NA; clone size: NA; V gene: TRBV27; J gene: TRBJ2-1
CDR3 protein: CASSQDHGVYYMNEQFF; CDR3 DNA: TGCGCCAGCAGCCAAGATCACGGGGTTTATTACATGAATGAGCAGTTCTTC; D gene: NA; clone size: NA; V gene: TRBV4-1; J gene: TRBJ2-1